This passage covers 13 T cell receptor beta chains from one sample sequenced in a study of T-cell memory formation after mild COVID-19. TCRdb recomputed calls from the 5' RACE reads with MiXCR, one row per CDR3 protein. Among over 450,000 distinct CDR3 sequences listed, roughly 21% were seen once. Sequencing used PBMCs or a T cell subset sorted from them (not recorded which). The receptors here all came from an adult woman who had mild COVID-19 (a few samples of this study predate the infection). Cell type and time point are not known.

This clonotype turned up a few times. The chain links TRBV15 to TRBJ2-7, with TRBD1 as a possible D gene (6 bases). CDR3 length: 13 amino acids. The V gene lost 4 bases and the J gene lost 0 bases, with 7 bases spanning the gap. Germline V gives CDR1 LNHNV, CDR2 YYDKDF (reference sequence). The CDR3 DNA reads as TGTGCCACCAGCAAGGACAGCTCCTACGAGCAGTACTTC. Its protein product is CATSKDSSYEQYF.

V is TRBV10-2 and J is TRBJ1-1; 8 nucleotides align to TRBD1. This CDR3 contains 11 residues. V shed 10 bases and J 6 bases; nucleotides not matched to a gene: 4. Germline V gene lookup returns CDR1 WSHSY and CDR2 SAAADI. The CDR3 DNA reads as TGCGCCACCCAGGGGGCTCCTGAAGCTTTCTTT. Protein product: CATQGAPEAFF.

This clonotype appeared a few times. Germline and junction disagree at one end, which may indicate a read error. The genes are TRBV27 and TRBJ2-5, with 7 bases that match TRBD1. CDR3 size: 16 residues. Germline loops: CDR1 MNHEY, CDR2 SMNVEV (reference sequence). In DNA form, the CDR3 reads TGTGCCAGCAGTTTAGCTCGGACAGGACCAAGAGAGGCCCAGTACTTC. It specifies CASSLARTGPREAQYF.

This clonotype showed up just a few times. The chain has TRBV7-2 and TRBJ2-5; TRBD2 aligns across 13 bases. V shed 5 bases and J 6 bases; nucleotides not matched to a gene: 6. CDR1 is SGHTA, CDR2 FQGNSA, per germline. This CDR3 is built from 15 residues. The CDR3 DNA is TGTGCCAGCAGCAAGGGACTAGCGGGGTCTAAGACCCAGTACTTC. The encoded protein is CASSKGLAGSKTQYF.

The rearrangement joins TRBV9 to TRBJ2-1; D tentatively reads TRBD1 or TRBD2 (5 bases each). V gave up 0 bases and J gave up 8 bases, with 12 bases separating them. Germline CDR1 reads SGDLS; CDR2 reads YYNGEE. This CDR3 contains 14 residues. The CDR3: CASSVGDGIHEQFF. The CDR3 DNA reads as TGTGCCAGCAGCGTAGGGGACGGGATACATGAGCAGTTCTTC.

V gene TRBV25-1 combines with J gene TRBJ1-6; D unclear. V was clipped by 5 bases and J by 8 bases, with 7 bases between them. The germline V gene encodes CDR1 MGHDK and CDR2 SYGVNS. This CDR3 is built from 12 residues. CDR3 nucleotides: TGTGCCAGCAGTACTCAGTATTCACCCCTCCACTTT. This translates into CASSTQYSPLHF.

V is TRBV29-1 and J is TRBJ2-3, with unresolved D. The germline CDR1 and CDR2 sequences are SQVTM and ANQGSEA. V was trimmed by 3 bases and J by 4 bases, leaving 8 bases between them. This CDR3 has 12 amino acids. The CDR3 nucleotides read TGCAGCGTTGATTCGGCGGCAGATACGCAGTATTTT. Translated, it gives CSVDSAADTQYF.

The CDR3 sequence: CASSNGRGSTEAFF. The DNA of the CDR3 is TGTGCCAGCAGCAACGGACGGGGGAGCACTGAAGCTTTCTTT. The V and J genes are TRBV11-3 and TRBJ1-1; D may be TRBD1 (5 bases). Germline V lookup: CDR1 SGHNT, CDR2 YENEEA. Trimming cost V 5 bases and J 4 bases, with 14 bases left between them. This CDR3 region has 14 residues.

This clonotype was observed a few times. The chain carries TRBV5-1 and TRBJ2-4; D is unclear. Per germline, CDR1 SGHRS and CDR2 YFSETQ. The CDR3 has 14 residues. The V and J ends lost 0 bases and 8 bases respectively, with 12 bases between them. The CDR3 nucleotides read TGCGCCAGCAGCTTGGGAACAGATGAGGACATTCAGTACTTC. This sequence encodes CASSLGTDEDIQYF.

This clonotype was observed a few times. This chain uses TRBV5-1 with TRBJ2-1; D call uncertain. V was trimmed by 2 bases and J by 8 bases, leaving 14 bases between them. Germline CDR1 is SGHRS and CDR2 is YFSETQ. This CDR3 contains 14 residues. CDR3 residues: CASSFGRHGDEQFF. CDR3 sequence (DNA): TGCGCCAGCAGCTTTGGACGACATGGTGATGAGCAGTTCTTC. Full variable domain (outside the CDR3, taken from reference TRBV5-1 and TRBJ2-1): KAGVTQTPRYLIKTRGQQVTLSCSPISGHRSVSWYQQTPGQGLQFLFEYFSETQRNKGNFPGRFSGRQFSNSRSEMNVSTLELGDSALYLCASSFGRHGDEQFFGPGTRLTVL.

This clonotype was detected only a few times. The chain carries TRBV5-1 and TRBJ1-1; D perhaps matches TRBD1 (6 bases). Germline V lookup: CDR1 SGHRS, CDR2 YFSETQ. The CDR3 has 14 residues. V was pared by 2 bases and J by 7 bases, with 15 bases between. The CDR3 loop reads CASSFWQGRGEAFF. The DNA of the CDR3 is TGCGCCAGCAGCTTTTGGCAGGGGCGGGGTGAAGCTTTCTTT.

CDR3: CASSWGLAGGYEQYF. In DNA, the CDR3 is TGTGCCAGCAGCTGGGGACTAGCGGGAGGATACGAGCAGTACTTC. V and J are TRBV5-4 and TRBJ2-7; 15 bases are a match to TRBD2. CDR3 length: 15 residues. With V trimmed by 3 bases and J by 4 bases, 2 bases remained unmatched. Germline V gene data show CDR1 as SGHNT and CDR2 as YYREEE (reference sequence).

V is TRBV19 and J is TRBJ1-1; D gene uncertain. Deletions cut 6 bases from V and 0 bases from J, with 5 bases between. The germline V gene has CDR1 LNHDA and CDR2 SQIVND (reference sequence). CDR3 size: 12 residues. The CDR3 protein is CASRDMNTEAFF. The CDR3 DNA is TGTGCCAGTAGAGATATGAACACTGAAGCTTTCTTT.